Reported below is one TCR beta chain. CDR1 WNHNN and CDR2 SYGVQD come from the germline V gene (reference sequence). This CDR3 spans 17 amino acids. V trimming: 2 bases; J trimming: 2 bases; junction bases outside the gene matches: 11. TCRdb keeps only in-frame clones here, not all; method: immunoSEQ multiplex PCR. The table includes more than 200,000 clones, approximately 91% detected once. The data were taken from a study of blood T cell repertoires in COVID-19. Overall study: The United States, Italy and Spain were the sources of the acute and convalescent COVID-19 samples.

Sequenced sample: peripheral blood. The chain has TRBV10-1 and TRBJ1-2; 7 nucleotides line up with TRBD1. The sequence was collected from a man between 35 and 55 years old with acute or convalescent COVID-19. CDR3 protein: CASSEPPAGGANYGYTF. For the CDR3, the DNA is TGCGCCAGCAGTGAGCCCCCGGCAGGGGGAGCAAACTATGGCTACACCTTC.